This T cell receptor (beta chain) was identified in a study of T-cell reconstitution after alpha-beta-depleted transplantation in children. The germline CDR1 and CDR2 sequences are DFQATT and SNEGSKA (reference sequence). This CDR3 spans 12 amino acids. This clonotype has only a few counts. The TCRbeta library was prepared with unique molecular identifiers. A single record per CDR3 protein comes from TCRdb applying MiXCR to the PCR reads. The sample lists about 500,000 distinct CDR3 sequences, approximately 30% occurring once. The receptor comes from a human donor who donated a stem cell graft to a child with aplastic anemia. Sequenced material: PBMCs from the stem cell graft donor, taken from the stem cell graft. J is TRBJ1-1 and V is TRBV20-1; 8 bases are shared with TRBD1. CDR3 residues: CSATRQGREAFF. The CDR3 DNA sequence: TGCAGCGCAACCAGACAGGGGCGTGAAGCTTTCTTT.